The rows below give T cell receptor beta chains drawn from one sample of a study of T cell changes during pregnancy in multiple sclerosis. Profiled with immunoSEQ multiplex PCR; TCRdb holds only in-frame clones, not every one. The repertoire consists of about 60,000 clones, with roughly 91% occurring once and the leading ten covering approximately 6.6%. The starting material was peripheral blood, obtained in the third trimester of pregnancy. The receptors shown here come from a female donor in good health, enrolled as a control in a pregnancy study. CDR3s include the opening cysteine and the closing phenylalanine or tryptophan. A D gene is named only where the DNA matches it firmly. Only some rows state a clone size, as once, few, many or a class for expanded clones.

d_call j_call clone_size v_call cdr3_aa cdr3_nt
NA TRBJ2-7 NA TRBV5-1 CASSLAEDPYEQYF TGCGCCAGCAGCTTGGCCGAGGATCCCTACGAGCAGTACTTC
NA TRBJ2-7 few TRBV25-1 CASSDISYEQYF TGTGCCAGCAGTGATATTTCCTACGAGCAGTACTTC
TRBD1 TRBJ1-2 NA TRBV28 CASTGQGAGGYTF TGTGCCAGCACTGGACAGGGGGCTGGTGGCTACACCTTC
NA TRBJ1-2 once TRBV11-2 CASSPLDRLYGYTF TGTGCCAGCAGCCCATTGGACAGACTTTATGGCTACACCTTC
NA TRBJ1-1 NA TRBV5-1 CASSLGRNTEAFF TGCGCCAGCAGCTTGGGGAGGAACACTGAAGCTTTCTTT
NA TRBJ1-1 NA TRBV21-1 CASSRTVGANTEAFF TGTGCCAGCAGCCGGACAGTCGGAGCAAACACTGAAGCTTTCTTT
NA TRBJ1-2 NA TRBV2 CASSSIWGQAYGYTF TGTGCCAGCAGTTCTATCTGGGGCCAAGCCTATGGCTACACCTTC
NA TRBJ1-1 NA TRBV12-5 CASGLGQIQNTEAFF TGTGCTAGTGGTTTGGGACAGATCCAGAACACTGAAGCTTTCTTT
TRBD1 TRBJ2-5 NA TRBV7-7 CASSDDREQTQYF TGTGCTAGCAGCGATGACAGGGAACAGACCCAGTACTTC
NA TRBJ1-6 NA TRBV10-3 CAISDGRSYNSPLHF TGTGCCATCAGTGACGGTCGCTCCTATAATTCACCCCTCCACTTT
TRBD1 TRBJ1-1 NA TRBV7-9 CASSAGTGGMNTEAFF TGTGCCAGCAGCGCCGGGACAGGGGGGATGAACACTGAAGCTTTCTTT
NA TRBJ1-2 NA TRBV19 CASSMIRAKSNYGYTF TGTGCCAGTAGTATGATCCGAGCCAAGAGTAACTATGGCTACACCTTC
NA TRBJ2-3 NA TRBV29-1 CSVAGADTQYF TGCAGCGTTGCAGGGGCAGATACGCAGTATTTT
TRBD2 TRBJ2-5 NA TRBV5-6 CASSLGTSGGWETQYF TGTGCCAGCAGCCTAGGAACTAGCGGGGGGTGGGAGACCCAGTACTTC
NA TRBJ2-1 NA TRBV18 CASSPRDPTYNEQFF TGTGCCAGCTCCCCGCGGGACCCTACCTACAATGAGCAGTTCTTC
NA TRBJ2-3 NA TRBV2 CASSEGLRDDTDTQYF TGTGCCAGCAGTGAGGGGCTCCGAGACGACACAGATACGCAGTATTTT
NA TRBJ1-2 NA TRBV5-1 CASSREPRSGYTF TGCGCCAGCAGCCGGGAACCAAGGAGCGGCTACACCTTC
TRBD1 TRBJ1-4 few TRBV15 CATSGTGRREKLFF TGTGCCACCAGCGGGACAGGGAGGAGAGAAAAACTGTTTTTT
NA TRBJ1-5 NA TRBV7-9 CASSLEGVAAQHF TGTGCCAGCAGCTTAGAAGGGGTCGCAGCCCAGCATTTT
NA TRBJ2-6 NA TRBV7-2 CASSRAGANVLTF TGTGCCAGCAGCCGCGCTGGGGCCAACGTCCTGACTTTC
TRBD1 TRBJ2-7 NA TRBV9 CASSVGRGWDSYEQYF TGTGCCAGCAGCGTAGGCAGGGGGTGGGACTCCTACGAGCAGTACTTC
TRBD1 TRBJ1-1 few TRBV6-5 CASTLDRGGITEAFF TGTGCCAGCACCTTGGACAGGGGTGGGATCACTGAAGCTTTCTTT
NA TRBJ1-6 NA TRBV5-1 CASSLVGGRGSPLHF TGCGCCAGCAGCTTGGTGGGGGGTCGAGGCTCACCCCTCCACTTT
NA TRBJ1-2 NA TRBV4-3 CASGGRGDGYTF TGCGCCAGCGGAGGCAGGGGTGATGGCTACACCTTC
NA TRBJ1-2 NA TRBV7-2 CASSPRTVAGYTF TGTGCCAGCAGCCCCAGGACAGTGGCGGGCTACACCTTC
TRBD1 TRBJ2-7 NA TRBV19 CASSSRVGQGVLDEQYF TGTGCCAGTAGCTCGAGGGTGGGACAGGGAGTCTTGGACGAGCAGTACTTC
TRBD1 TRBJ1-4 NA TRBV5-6 CASSLDRGGTNEKLFF TGTGCCAGCAGCTTGGACAGGGGAGGAACTAATGAAAAACTGTTTTTT
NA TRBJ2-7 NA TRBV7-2 CASSEDTLSYEQYF TGTGCCAGCAGCGAGGACACTCTCTCCTACGAGCAGTACTTC
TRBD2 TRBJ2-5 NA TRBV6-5 CASSRGLAGGETQYF TGTGCCAGCAGTCGCGGACTAGCGGGAGGGGAGACCCAGTACTTC
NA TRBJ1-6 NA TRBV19 CASSWVPGGLHF TGTGCCAGTAGCTGGGTCCCGGGAGGCCTCCACTTT
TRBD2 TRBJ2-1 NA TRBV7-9 CASSSSRGTSGRVGEQFF TGTGCCAGCAGCTCCTCACGAGGAACTAGCGGGAGGGTAGGTGAGCAGTTCTTC
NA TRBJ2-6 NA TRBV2 CASRLPNSGANVLTF TGTGCCAGCAGGCTACCTAACTCTGGGGCCAACGTCCTGACTTTC
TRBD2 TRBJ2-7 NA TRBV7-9 CASSWTSGSFEQYF TGTGCCAGCAGCTGGACGAGCGGGAGTTTCGAGCAGTACTTC
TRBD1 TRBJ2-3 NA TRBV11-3 CASSLGRTGGGTDTQYF TGTGCCAGCAGCTTAGGGCGGACAGGGGGCGGCACAGATACGCAGTATTTT
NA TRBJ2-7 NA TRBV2 CASSDWTFEQYF TGTGCCAGCAGTGACTGGACATTCGAGCAGTACTTC
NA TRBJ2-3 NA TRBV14 CASSLRLSTDTQYF TGTGCCAGCAGCCTGCGGCTATCCACAGATACGCAGTATTTT
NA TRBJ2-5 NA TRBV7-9 CASSFSIQETQYF TGTGCCAGCAGCTTTAGCATCCAAGAGACCCAGTACTTC
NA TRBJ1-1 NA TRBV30 CAWSATVVNTEAFF TGTGCCTGGAGTGCGACAGTAGTGAACACTGAAGCTTTCTTT
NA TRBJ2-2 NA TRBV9 CASSSDSVSGELFF TGTGCCAGCAGCTCGGACAGTGTGAGCGGGGAGCTGTTTTTT
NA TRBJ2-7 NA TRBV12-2 CASRLGGGGQGFHEQYF TGTGCAAGTCGCTTAGGGGGTGGGGGACAGGGGTTCCACGAGCAGTACTTC
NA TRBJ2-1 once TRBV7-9 CASSPTDYEQFF TGTGCCAGCAGCCCCACCGACTATGAGCAGTTCTTC
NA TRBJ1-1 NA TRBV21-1 CASSKVSGVDLNTEAFF TGTGCCAGCAGCAAAGTATCCGGGGTCGATTTGAACACTGAAGCTTTCTTT
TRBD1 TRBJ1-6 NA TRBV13 CASRDTGGSSYNSPLHF TGTGCCAGCAGAGATACAGGGGGCAGCTCCTATAATTCACCCCTCCACTTT
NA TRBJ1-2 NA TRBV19 CASSPLGGPDGYTF TGTGCCAGTAGTCCCCTCGGGGGGCCGGATGGCTACACCTTC
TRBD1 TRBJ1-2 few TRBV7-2 CASSQDRAEQGYTF TGTGCCAGCAGCCAGGACAGGGCCGAACAAGGCTACACCTTC
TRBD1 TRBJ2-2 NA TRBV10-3 CAIPGQGPTGELFF TGTGCCATTCCGGGACAGGGTCCTACCGGGGAGCTGTTTTTT